This entry features one TCR beta chain sequence. Its binding antigen is unknown. No clone much larger than this one lies a single base away; base qualities are absent. The data stem from a study of blood T cells in healthy people across ages (dated by TCRdb to about 2015). For the wider study: In model experiments, template switching captured about one uniquely barcoded TCR beta cDNA molecule for every two T cells. The study measured age-related changes in TCR beta repertoire diversity using deep sequencing normalized with unique cDNA molecular identifiers. Donors were grouped into four age groups: young (average roughly 15 years), middle-aged (about 40), aged (around 62) and long-lived (roughly 80). To avoid experimental bias, donors of different ages were spread randomly across the sequencing lanes. For two donors (one aged 18 to 30 and one aged 80 or older), the study analyzed two additional independent replicas of 1 million unique cDNA reads from the same blood draw. Study-level results and caveats: A strong correlation was found between observed TCR beta diversity and the percentage of naive T cells measured by flow cytometry. Because the CMV infection status of the donors was unknown, age-related changes in expanded clonotypes may potentially have been confounded. Compared with the aged group, more naive CD4+ T cells, fewer expanded clones and increased TCR diversity were shown by the long-lived group, suggesting age selection. As age increased, observed TCR beta diversity per million T cells dropped in a roughly linear way, and a significant reduction was already evident by age 40. Estimates of total diversity based on one million sequenced T cells were regarded as lower bounds and as underestimates. Conclusive comparison of naive and antigen-experienced compartments was prevented by the profiling of bulk unsorted PBMCs.

The receptor library was made with 5' RACE. Instrument on record: Illumina HiSeq 2500. A second roughly 6 to 12 cycle PCR used a sample-barcoded 5' primer and a J-beta primer mix. A unique molecular identifier was introduced onto each TCR beta cDNA molecule by a template-switch 5' adaptor carrying 12 random nucleotides. At least 2.5 million CDR3-containing paired-end reads were obtained from each sample. First-strand cDNA synthesis was performed from all RNA using the Mint cDNA synthesis kit, with priming by a TRBC-specific oligonucleotide. Following uracil-DNA glycosylase treatment, a first 18-cycle PCR with universal primers M1SS and BC2_uni_R was performed on all cDNA. For the original study's pipeline: Normalization of each sample was performed by random selection of 1 million high-quality reads, each carrying a distinct molecular identifier. Instead of being binned into consensus sequences, reads with shared molecular identifiers were discarded. MiTCR, with a Q25 quality threshold and the strictest error-elimination algorithm, was used for CDR3 identification, clonotype clustering and error correction. A nonparametric unseen species model with Euler transformation was used to estimate a lower bound on total TCR beta diversity. TCRdb passed the public sequencing reads through fastp at Q25 and MiXCR, retaining productive beta sequences. Identical CDR3 proteins give one entry, which carries the most common genes and DNA. The V and J calls, along with clone size, are taken from TCRdb and not from the paper's own processing. The sample contains some 370,000 distinct CDR3 sequences, about 52% of them found a single time. Roughly 51% of the sample comes from the top ten.

CDR1 MDHEN and CDR2 SYDVKM are derived from the germline V gene. V and J are trimmed by 5 bases and 4 bases, and the gene matches miss 5 bases of the junction. The CDR3 contains 15 residues, cysteine and phenylalanine counted. Only the CDR3 part of the read is kept: 45 bases, read in frame from the first base. Systemically healthy Caucasian individuals from Russia, about 38 in total and aged roughly 6 to 100 years, were included as donors. Each donor gave 8 to 10 milliliters of peripheral blood, drawn into EDTA-treated Vacutainer tubes. Ficoll-Paque density-gradient centrifugation was used to isolate PBMCs, with at least 6 million per sample. Total RNA, at least 5.5 micrograms per sample, was extracted from PBMCs with Trizol reagent. Naive CD45RAhigh/CD27high T cell percentages were measured by flow cytometry on a PBMC aliquot from every donor.

This receptor was obtained from a man aged 55 to 70 in good health. The rearrangement joined TRBV28 to TRBJ2-1; 10 bases in the middle match TRBD1. Specimen: blood. The CDR3 amino acid sequence is: CASSPTGGGYNEQFF. Here is the DNA: TGTGCCAGCAGTCCGACAGGGGGCGGGTACAATGAGCAGTTCTTC.